These T cell receptor beta chains were read from a single sample in a study of cytomegalovirus exposure and HLA in healthy donors. The table came from immunoSEQ multiplex PCR; TCRdb's copy has only in-frame clones and leaves some out. The sample has more than 100,000 clones, approximately 70% seen once. The sample taken for sequencing was PBMCs. The source is a man aged 18-30 years in good health and CMV-seronegative. Each CDR3 is given with its conserved first and last residue. D genes are given only for firm matches. The size field is filled for only some rows; it gives once, few, many or a size class.

NA	NA	TRBJ2-7	TRBV28	TGTGCCAGCAGTTTATTAGGAGGGTACGAGCAGTACTTC	CASSLLGGYEQYF
NA	NA	TRBJ2-7	TRBV11-2	TGTGCCAGCAGCCACTGGCGTGGGGGGTTCGACGAGCAGTACTTC	CASSHWRGGFDEQYF
NA	TRBD2	TRBJ2-5	TRBV28	TGTGCCAGCAGTCCCTCCGGGACTAGCGGCCCTGAGGGGGAGACCCAGTACTTC	CASSPSGTSGPEGETQYF
few	NA	TRBJ2-3	TRBV4-3	TGCGCCAGCAGCCAAGATTCGGTGCGATATCCGCAGTATTTT	CASSQDSVRYPQYF
NA	NA	TRBJ2-7	TRBV6-6	TGTGCCAGCACCCGCGGCGGGACCTCCTACGAGCAGTACTTC	CASTRGGTSYEQYF
NA	TRBD1	TRBJ1-1	TRBV29-1	TGCAGCGTCGCGGGACAGGGGGGTCTTTTAGAAGCTTTCTTT	CSVAGQGGLLEAFF
NA	NA	TRBJ2-7	TRBV27	TGTGCCAGCAGGGGAACCGGGACAAGCTACGAGCAGTACTTC	CASRGTGTSYEQYF
few	NA	TRBJ1-2	TRBV28	TGTGCCAGCAGCTCCGTGGCAGGGTGTGGCTACACCTTC	CASSSVAGCGYTF
once	NA	TRBJ2-7	TRBV10-2	TGCGCCAGCAGTGAACGGTCCTACGAGCAGTACTTC	CASSERSYEQYF
once	NA	TRBJ2-3	TRBV4-3	TGCGCCAGCAGCCAAAACTTGCCGGATACGCAGTATTTT	CASSQNLPDTQYF
NA	TRBD1	TRBJ1-2	TRBV5-1	TGCGCCAGCAGCTGGGATACAGGGGGCTATGGCTACCCCTTC	CASSWDTGGYGYPF
NA	TRBD1	TRBJ2-5	TRBV6-6	TGTGCCAGCAGAGCATCCCAGGGGGTGCGCGAGACCCAGTACTTC	CASRASQGVRETQYF
NA	TRBD1	TRBJ2-7	TRBV28	TGTGCCAGCACCTCAATTCCGGGACAGGGCCACTACGAGCAGTACTTC	CASTSIPGQGHYEQYF
NA	NA	TRBJ2-4	TRBV13	TGTGCCAGCAGCTCAGCGGTCGTCCTAGCCAAAAACATTCAGTACTTC	CASSSAVVLAKNIQYF
NA	NA	TRBJ1-1	TRBV4-3	TGCGCCAGCAGCCAAGTAGGTGCGGGGGCTGGTGAAGCTTTCTTT	CASSQVGAGAGEAFF
NA	TRBD1	TRBJ2-7	TRBV7-8	TGTGCCAGCAGCCTAAAAATCCAGCCTCTGGGACAGGCATCCTACGAGCAGTACTTC	CASSLKIQPLGQASYEQYF
NA	NA	TRBJ1-2	TRBV28	TGTGCCAGCAGTTCGCAGGGGAGGGGGGCCTATGGCTACACCTTC	CASSSQGRGAYGYTF
once	NA	TRBJ2-1	TRBV27	TGTGCCAGCAGTTACCCCGGGAAAAATAATGAGCAGTTCTTC	CASSYPGKNNEQFF
NA	NA	TRBJ1-2	TRBV6-6	TGTGCCAGCAGTTACGTACAGTCCCCCTATGGCTACACCTTC	CASSYVQSPYGYTF
NA	NA	TRBJ2-3	TRBV6-4	TGTGCCAGCAACTACAGGACAAATAGAACAGATACGCAGTATTTT	CASNYRTNRTDTQYF
NA	NA	TRBJ1-3	TRBV29-1	TGCAGCGCTGGCGGGACCTCTGGAAACACCATATATTTT	CSAGGTSGNTIYF
NA	NA	TRBJ2-3	TRBV11-2	TGTGCCAGCAGCTTAGAAGGCGGAAGCACAGATACGCAGTATTTT	CASSLEGGSTDTQYF
NA	NA	TRBJ1-1	TRBV11-3	TGTGCCAGCAGCTCAACCGTCGGGACTCAAGCTTTCTTT	CASSSTVGTQAFF
few	TRBD1	TRBJ1-4	TRBV30	TGTGCCTTCTACAGGGGGCTCGCAACTAATGAAAAACTGTTTTTT	CAFYRGLATNEKLFF
few	NA	TRBJ1-3	TRBV30	TGTGCCTGGACATCCCAGGACACCATATATTTT	CAWTSQDTIYF